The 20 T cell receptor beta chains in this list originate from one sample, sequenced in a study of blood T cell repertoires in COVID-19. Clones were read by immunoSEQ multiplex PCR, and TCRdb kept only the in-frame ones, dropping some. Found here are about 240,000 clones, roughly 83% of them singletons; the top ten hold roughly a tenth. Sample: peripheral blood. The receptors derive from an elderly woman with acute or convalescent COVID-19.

CDR3: CASSRPSGVGGGQHNEQFF. CDR3 DNA: TGTGCCAGTAGTAGGCCCTCCGGGGTGGGGGGGGGCCAGCACAATGAGCAGTTCTTC. The genes are TRBV19 and TRBJ2-1; perhaps TRBD2 as D (7 bases). The CDR3 runs 19 residues. CDR1 and CDR2 (germline): LNHDA, SQIVND (reference sequence). Trimming shortened V by 4 bases and J by 5 bases, and 27 bases separated the two germline ends.

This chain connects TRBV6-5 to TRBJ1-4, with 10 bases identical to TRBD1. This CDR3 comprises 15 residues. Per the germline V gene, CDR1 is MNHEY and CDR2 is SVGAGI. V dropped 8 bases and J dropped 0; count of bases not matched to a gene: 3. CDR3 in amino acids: CASPGTGATNEKLFF. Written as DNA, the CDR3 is TGTGCCAGCCCCGGGACAGGGGCAACTAATGAAAAACTGTTTTTT.

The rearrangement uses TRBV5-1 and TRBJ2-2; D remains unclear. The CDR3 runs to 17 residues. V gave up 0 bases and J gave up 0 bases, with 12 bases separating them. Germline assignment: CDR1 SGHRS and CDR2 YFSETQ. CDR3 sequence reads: CASSLGLRQTNTGELFF. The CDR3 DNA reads TGCGCCAGCAGCTTGGGGTTGAGGCAGACGAACACCGGGGAGCTGTTTTTT.

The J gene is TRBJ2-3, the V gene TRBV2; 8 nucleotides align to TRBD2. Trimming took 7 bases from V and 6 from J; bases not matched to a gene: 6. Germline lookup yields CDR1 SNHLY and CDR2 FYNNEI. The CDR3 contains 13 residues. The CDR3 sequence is CASKGLESDTQYF. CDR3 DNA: TGTGCCAGCAAGGGACTAGAATCCGATACGCAGTATTTT.

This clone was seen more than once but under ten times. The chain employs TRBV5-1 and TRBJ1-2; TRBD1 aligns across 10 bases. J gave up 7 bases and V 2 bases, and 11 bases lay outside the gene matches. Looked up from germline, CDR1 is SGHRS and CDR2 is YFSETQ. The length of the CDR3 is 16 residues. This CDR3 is CASSLTPGQGRGGYTF. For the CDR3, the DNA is TGCGCCAGCAGCTTAACGCCGGGACAGGGGAGGGGTGGCTACACCTTC. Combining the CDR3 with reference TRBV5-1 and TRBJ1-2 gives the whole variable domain KAGVTQTPRYLIKTRGQQVTLSCSPISGHRSVSWYQQTPGQGLQFLFEYFSETQRNKGNFPGRFSGRQFSNSRSEMNVSTLELGDSALYLCASSLTPGQGRGGYTFGSGTRLTVV.

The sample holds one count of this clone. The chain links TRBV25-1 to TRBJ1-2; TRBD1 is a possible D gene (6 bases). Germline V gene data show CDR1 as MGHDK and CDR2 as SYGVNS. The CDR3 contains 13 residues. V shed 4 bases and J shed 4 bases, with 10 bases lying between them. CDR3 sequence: CASSVQGSYGYTF. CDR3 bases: TGTGCCAGCAGTGTTCAGGGGTCCTATGGCTACACCTTC.

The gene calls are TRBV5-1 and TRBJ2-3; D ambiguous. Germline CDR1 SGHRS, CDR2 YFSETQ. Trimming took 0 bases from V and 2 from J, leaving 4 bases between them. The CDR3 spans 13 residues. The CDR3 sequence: CASSLGYTDTQYF. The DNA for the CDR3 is TGCGCCAGCAGCTTGGGCTACACAGATACGCAGTATTTT.

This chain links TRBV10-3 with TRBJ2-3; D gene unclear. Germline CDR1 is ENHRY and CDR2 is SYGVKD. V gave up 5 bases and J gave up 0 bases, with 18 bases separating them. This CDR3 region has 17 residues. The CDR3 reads CAISFTAEPTSTDTQYF. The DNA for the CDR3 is TGTGCCATCAGTTTCACTGCCGAACCCACTAGCACAGATACGCAGTATTTT.

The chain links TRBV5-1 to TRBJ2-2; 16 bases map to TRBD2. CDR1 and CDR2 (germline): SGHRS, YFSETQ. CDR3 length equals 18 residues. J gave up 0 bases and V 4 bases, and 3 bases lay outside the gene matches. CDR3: CASSPGTSGGANTGELFF. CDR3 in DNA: TGCGCCAGCAGCCCCGGGACTAGCGGGGGGGCGAACACCGGGGAGCTGTTTTTT.

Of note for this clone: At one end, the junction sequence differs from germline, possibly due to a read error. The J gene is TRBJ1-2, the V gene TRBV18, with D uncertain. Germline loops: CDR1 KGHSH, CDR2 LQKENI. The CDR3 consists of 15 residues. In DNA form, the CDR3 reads TGTGCCAGCTCACCGGCGCGGGAGTCGGGGAATGGGTACACCTTC. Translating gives CASSPARESGNGYTF. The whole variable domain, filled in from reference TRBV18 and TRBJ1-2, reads NAGVMQNPRHLVRRRGQEARLRCSPMKGHSHVYWYRQLPEEGLKFMVYLQKENIIDESGMPKERFSAEFPKEGPSILRIQQVVRGDSAAYFCASSPARESGNGYTFGSGTRLTVV.

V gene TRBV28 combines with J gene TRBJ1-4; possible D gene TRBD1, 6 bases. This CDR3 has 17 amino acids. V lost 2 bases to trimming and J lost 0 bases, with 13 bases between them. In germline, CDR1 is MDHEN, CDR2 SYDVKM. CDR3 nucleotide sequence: TGTGCCAGCAGTTTAGGGAAGGGGGTTGCAACTAATGAAAAACTGTTTTTT. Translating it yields CASSLGKGVATNEKLFF.

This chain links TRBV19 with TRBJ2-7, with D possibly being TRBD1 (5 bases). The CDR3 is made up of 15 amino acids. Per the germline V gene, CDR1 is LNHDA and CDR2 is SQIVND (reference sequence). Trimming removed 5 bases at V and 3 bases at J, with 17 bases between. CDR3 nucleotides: TGTGCCAGTAGTCGACAGTACCCAGCCCTCTACGAGCAGTACTTC. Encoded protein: CASSRQYPALYEQYF.

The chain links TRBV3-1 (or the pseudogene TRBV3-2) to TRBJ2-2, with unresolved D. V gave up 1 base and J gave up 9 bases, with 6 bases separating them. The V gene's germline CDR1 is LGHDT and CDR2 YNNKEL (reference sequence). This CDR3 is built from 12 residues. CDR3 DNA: TGTGCCAGCAGCCAAGCAGCGAGGGAGCTGTTTTTT. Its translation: CASSQAARELFF.

The CDR3 region is CASIPRGLRTEAFF. The CDR3 DNA follows: TGTGCCAGCATACCCAGGGGGCTTAGGACTGAAGCTTTCTTT. V and J are TRBV13 and TRBJ1-1, with TRBD1 matching 8 bases. Trimming at V came to 7 bases and at J to 5 bases, leaving 9 bases not matched to a gene. Germline V gives CDR1 PRHDT, CDR2 FYEKMQ (reference sequence). The CDR3 sequence is 14 residues long. The variable domain in full, completed from reference TRBV13 and TRBJ1-1, reads AAGVIQSPRHLIKEKRETATLKCYPIPRHDTVYWYQQGPGQDPQFLISFYEKMQSDKGSIPDRFSAQQFSDYHSELNMSSLELGDSALYFCASIPRGLRTEAFFGQGTRLTVV.

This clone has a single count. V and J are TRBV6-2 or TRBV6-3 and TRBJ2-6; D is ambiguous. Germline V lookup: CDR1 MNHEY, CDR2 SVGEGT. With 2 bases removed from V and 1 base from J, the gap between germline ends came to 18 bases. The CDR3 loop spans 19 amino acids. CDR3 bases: TGTGCCAGCAGTTACCCCACAGTTTACCCTACTTCTGGGGCCAACGTCCTGACTTTC. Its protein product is CASSYPTVYPTSGANVLTF.

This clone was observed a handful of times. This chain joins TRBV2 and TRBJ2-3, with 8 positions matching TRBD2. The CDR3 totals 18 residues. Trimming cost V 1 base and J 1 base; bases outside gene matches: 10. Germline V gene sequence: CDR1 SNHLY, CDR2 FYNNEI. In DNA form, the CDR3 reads TGTGCCAGCAGTGAAGGGGCCGGGGGGGGCAGGCGCACAGATACGCAGTATTTT. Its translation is CASSEGAGGGRRTDTQYF. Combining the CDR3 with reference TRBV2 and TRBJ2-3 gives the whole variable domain EPEVTQTPSHQVTQMGQEVILRCVPISNHLYFYWYRQILGQKVEFLVSFYNNEISEKSEIFDDQFSVERPDGSNFTLKIRSTKLEDSAMYFCASSEGAGGGRRTDTQYFGPGTRLTVL.

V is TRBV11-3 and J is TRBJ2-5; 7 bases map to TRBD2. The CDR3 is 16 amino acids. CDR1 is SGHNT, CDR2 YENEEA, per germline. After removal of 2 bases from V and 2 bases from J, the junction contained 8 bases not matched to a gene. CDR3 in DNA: TGTGCCAGCAGCTTAAGGCTGAGCGGGGCACAAGAGACCCAGTACTTC. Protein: CASSLRLSGAQETQYF. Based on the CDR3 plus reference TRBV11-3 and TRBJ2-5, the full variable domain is EAGVVQSPRYKIIEKKQPVAFWCNPISGHNTLYWYLQNLGQGPELLIRYENEEAVDDSQLPKDRFSAERLKGVDSTLKIQPAELGDSAVYLCASSLRLSGAQETQYFGPGTRLLVL.

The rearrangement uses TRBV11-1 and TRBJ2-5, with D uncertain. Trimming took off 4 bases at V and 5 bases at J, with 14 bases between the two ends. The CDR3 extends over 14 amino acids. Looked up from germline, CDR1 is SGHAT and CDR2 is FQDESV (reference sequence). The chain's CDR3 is CASSSLPVRETQYF. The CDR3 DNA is TGTGCCAGCAGCTCGCTACCGGTTCGCGAGACCCAGTACTTC.

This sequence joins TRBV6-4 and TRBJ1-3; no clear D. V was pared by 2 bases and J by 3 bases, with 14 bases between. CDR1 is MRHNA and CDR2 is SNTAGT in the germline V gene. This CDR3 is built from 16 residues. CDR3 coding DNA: TGTGCCAGCAGTGACGATGAGGGATTCGGTGGAAACACCATATATTTT. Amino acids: CASSDDEGFGGNTIYF.

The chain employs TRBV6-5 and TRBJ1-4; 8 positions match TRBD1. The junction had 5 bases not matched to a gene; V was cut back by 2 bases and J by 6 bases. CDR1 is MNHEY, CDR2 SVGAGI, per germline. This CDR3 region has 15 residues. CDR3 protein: CASSYQGAADEKLFF. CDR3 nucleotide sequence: TGTGCCAGCAGTTACCAGGGGGCAGCAGATGAAAAACTGTTTTTT.